This T cell receptor beta chain is from a study of CD4 and CD8 cells across lung adenocarcinoma regions. Via MiXCR, TCRdb re-called the PCR reads, giving one row per CDR3 protein. The sample contains 6,000 to 8,000 distinct CDR3 sequences, over 50% of which appear only once. The CDR3 is 13 amino acids. The germline V gene has CDR1 WNHNN and CDR2 SYGVQD (reference sequence). Localized lung adenocarcinoma, a non-small cell lung cancer, affected the donors. The rearrangement uses TRBV10-1 and TRBJ2-4, with D tentatively TRBD1 (6 bases). The J call could be wrong; TRBJ2-1 is a better fit for the DNA end. The origin of this receptor is a female donor with lung adenocarcinoma. The CD4 and CD8 labels of this study may be unreliable. Sequencing was carried out using CD4+ T cells from the center of a lung tumor. CDR3 in DNA: TGCGCCAGCAGTGCCGACAGGTCCGGCGAGCAGTTCTTC. It specifies CASSADRSGEQFF.